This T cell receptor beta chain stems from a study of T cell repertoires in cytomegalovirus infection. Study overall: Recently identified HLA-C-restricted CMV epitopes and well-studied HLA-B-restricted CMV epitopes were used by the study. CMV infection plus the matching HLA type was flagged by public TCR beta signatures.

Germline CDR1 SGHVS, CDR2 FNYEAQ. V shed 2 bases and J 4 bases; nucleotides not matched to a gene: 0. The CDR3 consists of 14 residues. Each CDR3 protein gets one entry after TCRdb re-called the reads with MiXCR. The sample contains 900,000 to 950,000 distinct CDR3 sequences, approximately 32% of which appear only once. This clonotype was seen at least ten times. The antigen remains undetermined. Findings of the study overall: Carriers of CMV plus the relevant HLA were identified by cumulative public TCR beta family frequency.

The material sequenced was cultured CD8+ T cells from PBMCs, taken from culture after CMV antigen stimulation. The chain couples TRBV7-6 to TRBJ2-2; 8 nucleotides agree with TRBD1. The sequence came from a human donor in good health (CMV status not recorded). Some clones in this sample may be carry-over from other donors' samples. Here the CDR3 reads CASSLTGGTGELFF. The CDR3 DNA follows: TGTGCCAGCAGCTTAACAGGGGGCACCGGGGAGCTGTTTTTT.